This T cell receptor beta chain was sequenced in a study of OX40 agonist ivuxolimab in advanced cancers. The study, taken as a whole, reports: The antigen specificity of the peripheral T cells (those that were expanded) was not determined.

The repertoire was sequenced with immunoSEQ multiplex PCR; TCRdb's copy has only in-frame clones and lacks some. The sample includes roughly 72,000 clones, more than 65% of them seen just once. Germline V CDR1 and CDR2: SGHTA, FQGNSA. This CDR3 is built from 16 residues. V lost 3 bases and J lost 0, with 12 bases in between. There are a few counts of this clone. Its antigen is not known. This sequence was found in an adult with an advanced solid tumor such as melanoma, head and neck, liver or kidney cancer. This material consisted of CD4+ or CD8+ T cells sorted from blood, taken in a trial of the OX40 agonist ivuxolimab. V gene TRBV7-2 combines with J gene TRBJ1-3; D not resolved. The CDR3 nucleotides read TGTGCCAGCAGCTTTTCAGTCCCGAGCTCTGGAAACACCATATATTTT. This sequence encodes CASSFSVPSSGNTIYF.